The present TCR beta chain was sequenced within a study of T cell repertoires in cytomegalovirus infection. Study results and caveats: There were HLA-C-restricted CMV-specific TCR beta clonotypes dominating the ex vivo response. Cumulative public TCR beta family frequency identified carriers of CMV plus the relevant HLA.

Worth noting for this clonotype: Its specificity is unknown.

TCRdb ran MiXCR on the reads and lists one entry per CDR3 protein. This sample has a few hundred thousand distinct CDR3 sequences, with just under 25% found just once. The material sequenced was cultured PBMCs, taken from culture after CMV antigen stimulation. This TCR was recovered from a human donor in good health (CMV status not recorded). Some clones in this sample may be carry-over from other donors' samples.

CDR3 protein: CASSSTTGRDQPQHF. CDR3 DNA sequence: TGTGCCAGCAGCTCAACAACAGGGCGAGATCAGCCCCAGCATTTT. The rearrangement uses TRBV7-4 and TRBJ1-5, with a tentative D call TRBD1 (6 bases). V dropped 4 bases and J dropped 5 bases, with 15 bases sitting between them. This CDR3 spans 15 amino acids. Looked up from germline, CDR1 is SGHVT and CDR2 is SQSDAQ.